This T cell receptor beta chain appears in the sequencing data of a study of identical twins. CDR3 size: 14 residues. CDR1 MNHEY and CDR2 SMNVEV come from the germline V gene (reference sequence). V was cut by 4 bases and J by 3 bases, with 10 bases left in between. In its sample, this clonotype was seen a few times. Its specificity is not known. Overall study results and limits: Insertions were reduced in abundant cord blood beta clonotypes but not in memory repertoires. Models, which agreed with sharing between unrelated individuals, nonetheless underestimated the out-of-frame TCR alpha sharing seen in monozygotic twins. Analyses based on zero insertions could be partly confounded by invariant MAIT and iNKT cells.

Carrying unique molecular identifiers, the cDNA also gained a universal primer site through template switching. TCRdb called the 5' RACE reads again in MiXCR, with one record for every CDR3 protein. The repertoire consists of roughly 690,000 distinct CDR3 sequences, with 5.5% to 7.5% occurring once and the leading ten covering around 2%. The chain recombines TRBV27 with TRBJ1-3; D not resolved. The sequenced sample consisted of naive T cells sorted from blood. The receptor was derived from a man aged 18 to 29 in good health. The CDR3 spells CASSSALFGNTIYF. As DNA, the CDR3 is TGTGCCAGCAGTTCCGCCCTCTTTGGAAACACCATATATTTT.